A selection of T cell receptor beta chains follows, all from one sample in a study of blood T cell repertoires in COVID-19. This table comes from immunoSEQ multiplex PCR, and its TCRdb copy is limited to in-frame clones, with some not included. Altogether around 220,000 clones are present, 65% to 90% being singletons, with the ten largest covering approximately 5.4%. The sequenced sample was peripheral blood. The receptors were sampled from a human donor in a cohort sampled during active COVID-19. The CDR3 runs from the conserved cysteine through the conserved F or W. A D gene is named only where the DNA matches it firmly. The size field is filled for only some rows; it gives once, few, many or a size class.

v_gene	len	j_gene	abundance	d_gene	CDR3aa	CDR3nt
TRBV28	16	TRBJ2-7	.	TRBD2	CASSDYSGRKRYEQYF	TGTGCCAGCAGCGACTATAGCGGGAGGAAAAGATACGAGCAGTACTTC
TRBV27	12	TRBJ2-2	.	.	CASSSQGGELFF	TGTGCCAGCAGTTCACAGGGCGGGGAGCTGTTTTTT
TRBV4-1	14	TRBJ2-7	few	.	CASSQVTGSYEQYF	TGCGCCAGCAGCCAAGTTACAGGGAGCTACGAGCAGTACTTC
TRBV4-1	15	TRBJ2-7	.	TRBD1	CASSQGGQGPYEQYF	TGCGCCAGCAGCCAAGGGGGACAGGGTCCCTACGAGCAGTACTTC
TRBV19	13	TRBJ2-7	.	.	CASSISVRREQYF	TGTGCCAGTAGTATATCGGTTCGGCGGGAGCAGTACTTC
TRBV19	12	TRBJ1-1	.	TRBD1	CASYRGRTEAFF	TGTGCCAGTTACAGGGGAAGAACTGAAGCTTTCTTT
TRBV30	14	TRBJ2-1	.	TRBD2	CAWERGSSYNEQFF	TGTGCCTGGGAGCGGGGGAGCTCCTACAATGAGCAGTTCTTC
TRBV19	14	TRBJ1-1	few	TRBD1	CASSLQGANTEAFF	TGTGCCAGTAGTTTACAGGGGGCTAACACTGAAGCTTTCTTT
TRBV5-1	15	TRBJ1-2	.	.	CASSLNWGANYGYTF	TGCGCCAGCAGCTTGAATTGGGGGGCTAACTATGGCTACACCTTC
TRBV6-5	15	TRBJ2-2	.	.	CASSYSNRATGELFF	TGTGCCAGCAGTTACTCGAACAGGGCCACCGGGGAGCTGTTTTTT
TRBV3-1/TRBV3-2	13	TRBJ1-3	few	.	CASRLTSGNTIYF	TGTGCCAGCCGACTGACTTCTGGAAACACCATATATTTT
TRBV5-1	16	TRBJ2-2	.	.	CASAEGQGRITGELFF	TGCGCCAGCGCCGAGGGGCAGGGGCGAATCACCGGGGAGCTGTTTTTT
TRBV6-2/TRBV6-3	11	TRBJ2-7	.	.	CASSTYYEQYF	TGTGCCAGCAGTACCTACTACGAGCAGTACTTC
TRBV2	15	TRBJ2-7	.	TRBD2	CASSGGRAGFYEQYF	TGTGCCAGCAGTGGCGGGAGGGCCGGGTTTTACGAGCAGTACTTC
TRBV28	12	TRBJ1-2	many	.	CASSPGDGGYTF	TGTGCCAGCAGTCCAGGGGATGGAGGCTACACCTTC
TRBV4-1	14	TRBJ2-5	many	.	CASSQTGGSETQYF	TGCGCCAGCAGCCAAACCGGAGGATCAGAGACCCAGTACTTC
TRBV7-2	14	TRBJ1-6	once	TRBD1	CASSLDRGRSPLHF	TGTGCCAGCAGCTTGGACAGGGGAAGGTCACCCCTCCACTTT
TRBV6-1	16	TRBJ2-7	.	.	CASSEWPAGSSYEQYF	TGTGCCAGCAGTGAATGGCCAGCGGGTAGCTCCTACGAGCAGTACTTC
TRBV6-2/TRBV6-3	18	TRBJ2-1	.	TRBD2	CASSYAHPRSGVNNEQFF	TGTGCCAGCAGTTACGCACACCCCCGAAGCGGGGTAAACAATGAGCAGTTCTTC
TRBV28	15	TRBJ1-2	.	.	CASSRIDEANYGYTF	TGTGCCAGCAGCCGAATCGACGAAGCGAACTATGGCTACACCTTC
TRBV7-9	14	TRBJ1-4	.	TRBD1	CASSQGAANEKLFF	TGTGCCAGCAGCCAGGGGGCGGCTAATGAAAAACTGTTTTTT
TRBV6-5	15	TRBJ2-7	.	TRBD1	CASSYSDRGRYEQYF	TGTGCCAGCAGTTACTCGGACAGGGGTCGCTACGAGCAGTACTTC
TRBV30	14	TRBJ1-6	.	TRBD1	CAWRTGQGSSPLHF	TGTGCCTGGAGGACGGGACAGGGGAGTTCACCCCTCCACTTT
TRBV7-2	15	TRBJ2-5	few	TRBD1	CASSRRQGPQETQYF	TGTGCCAGCAGCCGCAGACAGGGCCCACAAGAGACCCAGTACTTC
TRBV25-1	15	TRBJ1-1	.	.	CASSDLTAAGTEAFF	TGTGCCAGCAGTGATCTGACGGCAGCGGGCACTGAAGCTTTCTTT
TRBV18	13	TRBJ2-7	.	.	CASSPRPPYEQYF	TGTGCCAGCTCACCGCGCCCTCCCTACGAGCAGTACTTC
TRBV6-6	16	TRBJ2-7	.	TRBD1	CASRDGQGIVTYEQYF	TGTGCCAGCAGGGACGGACAGGGGATAGTAACCTACGAGCAGTACTTC
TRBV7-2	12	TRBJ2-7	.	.	CASSLVGVEQYF	TGTGCCAGCAGCTTAGTAGGGGTCGAGCAGTACTTC
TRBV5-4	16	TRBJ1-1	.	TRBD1	CASIPDRGRMWTEAFF	TGTGCCAGCATCCCTGACAGGGGGCGGATGTGGACTGAAGCTTTCTTT
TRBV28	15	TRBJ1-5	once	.	CASSLRTPNNQPQHF	TGTGCCAGCAGTTTACGGACACCCAACAATCAGCCCCAGCATTTT
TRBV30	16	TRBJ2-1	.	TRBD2	CAWKNGLALSYNEQFF	TGTGCCTGGAAAAACGGACTAGCCCTCTCCTACAATGAGCAGTTCTTC
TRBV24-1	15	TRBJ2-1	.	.	CATSTGSSSYNEQFF	TGTGCCACCAGCACCGGGTCTAGCTCCTACAATGAGCAGTTCTTC
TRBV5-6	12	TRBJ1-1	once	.	CASSQRQDEAFF	TGTGCCAGCAGCCAGAGACAGGATGAAGCTTTCTTT
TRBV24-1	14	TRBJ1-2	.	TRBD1	CATSGDRDNYGYTF	TGTGCCACCAGTGGGGACAGGGATAACTATGGCTACACCTTC
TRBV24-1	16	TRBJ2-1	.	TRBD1	CATSDSYYRGSNEQFF	TGTGCCACCAGTGATTCCTACTACAGGGGAAGCAATGAGCAGTTCTTC
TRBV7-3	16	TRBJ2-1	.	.	CASSRSGGFINNEQFF	TGTGCCAGCAGCCGCTCCGGGGGATTTATTAACAATGAGCAGTTCTTC
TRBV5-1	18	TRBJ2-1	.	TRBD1	CASSLGRTGQGARSEQFF	TGCGCCAGCAGCTTGGGGCGGACGGGACAGGGGGCGCGTAGTGAGCAGTTCTTC
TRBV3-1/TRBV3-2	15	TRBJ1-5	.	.	CASSHESGVNQPQHF	TGTGCCAGCAGCCACGAATCGGGTGTCAATCAGCCCCAGCATTTT
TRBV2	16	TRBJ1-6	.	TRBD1	CASSARGQGGRSPLHF	TGTGCCAGCAGCGCCCGGGGACAGGGAGGCCGGTCACCCCTCCACTTT
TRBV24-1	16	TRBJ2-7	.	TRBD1	CATSDGPGQGLYEQYF	TGTGCCACCAGTGACGGACCGGGACAGGGCCTCTACGAGCAGTACTTC
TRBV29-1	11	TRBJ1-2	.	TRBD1	CSVGTGGGYTF	TGCAGCGTTGGGACAGGGGGAGGCTACACCTTC
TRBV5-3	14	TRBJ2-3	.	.	CARSAASGTDTQYF	TGTGCCAGAAGCGCCGCTAGCGGCACAGATACGCAGTATTTT
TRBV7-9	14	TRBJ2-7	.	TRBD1	CASSLGQGLHEQYF	TGTGCCAGCAGCTTAGGACAGGGTCTCCACGAGCAGTACTTC
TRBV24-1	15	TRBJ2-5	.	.	CATSDFGGFQETQYF	TGTGCCACCAGTGATTTTGGCGGTTTCCAAGAGACCCAGTACTTC
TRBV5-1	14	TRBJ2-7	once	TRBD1	CASSAPGQGDEQYF	TGCGCCAGCAGCGCACCGGGACAGGGTGACGAGCAGTACTTC
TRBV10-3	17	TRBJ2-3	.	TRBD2	CAISESGSGSSGDTQYF	TGTGCCATCAGTGAGTCGGGTAGCGGGAGTTCGGGGGATACGCAGTATTTT
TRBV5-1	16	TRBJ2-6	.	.	CASSLASGGGANVLTF	TGCGCCAGCAGCTTGGCAAGTGGGGGCGGGGCCAACGTCCTGACTTTC
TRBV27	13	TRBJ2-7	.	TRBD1	CASSLYRGYEQYF	TGTGCCAGCAGTTTATACAGGGGCTACGAGCAGTACTTC
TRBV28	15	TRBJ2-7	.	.	CASISRGLGFYEQYF	TGTGCCAGCATCTCACGGGGACTCGGTTTCTACGAGCAGTACTTC
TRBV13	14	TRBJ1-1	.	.	CASSWGRQFAEAFF	TGTGCCAGCAGCTGGGGTAGACAGTTTGCTGAAGCTTTCTTT
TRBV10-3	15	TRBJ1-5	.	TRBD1	CAISESSGGRQPQHF	TGTGCCATCAGTGAGTCATCAGGGGGCAGGCAGCCCCAGCATTTT
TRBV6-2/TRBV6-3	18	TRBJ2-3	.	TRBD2	CASSWTSGSYLWADTQYF	TGTGCCAGCAGTTGGACTAGCGGGTCCTACCTTTGGGCAGATACGCAGTATTTT
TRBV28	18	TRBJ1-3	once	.	CASSFRGLRAISGNTIYF	TGTGCCAGCAGTTTTAGGGGACTCAGGGCCATCTCTGGAAACACCATATATTTT
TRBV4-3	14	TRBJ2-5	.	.	CASSQVRREETQYF	TGCGCCAGCAGCCAAGTCCGGAGAGAAGAGACCCAGTACTTC
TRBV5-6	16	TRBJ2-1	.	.	CASRLMGPGGYNEQFF	TGTGCCAGCAGGCTCATGGGCCCCGGGGGCTACAATGAGCAGTTCTTC